The text below deals with one TCR beta chain. Generated by immunoSEQ multiplex PCR, the TCRdb table keeps only in-frame clones and is missing some. The data hold 210,000 or so clones, with approximately 85% observed a single time. The data belong to a study of blood T cell repertoires in COVID-19. The CDR3 has 15 amino acids. V was pared by 2 bases and J by 4 bases, with 5 bases of the junction left unmatched. CDR1 MDHEN and CDR2 SYDVKM come from the germline V gene. The TCR sequence derives from a man aged 50 to 60 with COVID-19, enrolled during active disease. Sequenced input: peripheral blood. The V call is TRBV28, the J call TRBJ2-1; 7 bases are a match to TRBD2. The CDR3: CASSLVTGGYNEQFF. DNA of the CDR3: TGTGCCAGCAGTTTAGTTACGGGGGGATACAATGAGCAGTTCTTC.